What follows are 21 T cell receptor beta chains derived from one specimen sequenced in a study of MAIT cells during Salmonella Paratyphi A infection. Whole-study findings and limits: Oligoclonal MAIT cells preferred TRBV20 and TRBV6, with usage seemingly unaffected by infection.

These receptors lack a known antigen. TCRdb processed the 5' RACE reads anew with MiXCR; each CDR3 protein has one entry. The table has about a thousand distinct CDR3 sequences, about 23% seen once. Regarding time point: before S. Paratyphi A challenge (baseline). MAIT cells were sorted by flow cytometry as Valpha7.2+ CD161+ T cells. The sample here was MAIT cells from blood, taken at the first sampling point of the challenge study. These TCRs come from a person aged 18 to 75 who was deliberately infected with Salmonella Paratyphi A in a paratyphoid fever challenge study.

By sample fraction, this clonotype is medium-sized. This chain connects TRBV20-1 to TRBJ2-2, with D perhaps being TRBD1 or TRBD2 (5 bases each). Trimming pared 0 bases from V and 5 bases from J, leaving 16 bases between. The CDR3 covers 16 residues. Germline V gives CDR1 DFQATT, CDR2 SNEGSKA (reference sequence). The CDR3 loop reads CSARDNRRGDTGELFF. The CDR3 DNA follows: TGCAGTGCTAGAGATAACCGGCGAGGGGATACCGGGGAGCTGTTTTTT.

The chain uses TRBV12-3 or TRBV12-4 and TRBJ2-2, with D possibly called TRBD1 or TRBD2 (5 bases each). V lost 2 bases and J lost 0, with 22 bases in between. This CDR3 is built from 20 residues. DNA of the CDR3: TGTGCCAGCAGTTTAATCTGGGGGAAGGGAGCCAATACGAACACCGGGGAGCTGTTTTTT. This codes for CASSLIWGKGANTNTGELFF.

V gene TRBV6-4 combines with J gene TRBJ2-3, with 10 bases that match TRBD2. J gave up 3 bases and V 2 bases, and 2 bases lay outside the gene matches. The CDR3 is made up of 15 amino acids. The germline V gene encodes CDR1 MRHNA and CDR2 SNTAGT. The CDR3 bases are TGTGCCAGCAGTGACGGACTAGCGGATACAGATACGCAGTATTTT. Translated, it gives CASSDGLADTDTQYF.

This chain joins TRBV20-1 and TRBJ1-1; D might be TRBD1 (5 bases). CDR3 length equals 13 residues. Germline V lookup: CDR1 DFQATT, CDR2 SNEGSKA (reference sequence). V was cut by 5 bases and J by 5 bases, with 15 bases left in between. CDR3 in DNA: TGCAGTGCTCCGCGAGGGGAGGGAACTGAAGCTTTCTTT. It encodes CSAPRGEGTEAFF.

This chain's CDR3 is CASSQDEGAGANVLTF. Written as DNA, the CDR3 is TGCGCCAGCAGCCAAGATGAGGGGGCTGGGGCCAACGTCCTGACTTTC. This chain links TRBV4-3 with TRBJ2-6; D might be TRBD1 (6 bases). The CDR3 runs to 16 residues. The germline V gene encodes CDR1 LGHNA and CDR2 YSLEER. The V gene lost 0 bases and the J gene lost 2 bases, with 8 bases spanning the gap.

This clonotype rates as large. The rearrangement links TRBV6-4 to TRBJ2-1, with 9 bases fitting TRBD1. The germline V gene has CDR1 MRHNA and CDR2 SNTAGT. The CDR3 runs to 15 residues. V dropped 4 bases and J dropped 5; count of bases not matched to a gene: 6. The CDR3 region is CASSATGGAHNEQFF. CDR3 sequence (DNA): TGTGCCAGCAGTGCCACAGGGGGCGCCCACAATGAGCAGTTCTTC.

This clonotype was seen only once. At one end, the junction sequence differs from germline, possibly due to a read error. The chain couples TRBV6-2 or TRBV6-3 to TRBJ2-7; 7 bases fit TRBD2. The CDR3 extends over 14 amino acids. CDR1 MNHEY and CDR2 SVGEGT come from the germline V gene. CDR3 DNA sequence: TGTGCCAACAGTTACTCGAGCGGGGCCTACGAGCAGTACTTC. Protein product: CANSYSSGAYEQYF.

Within the sample, this clonotype is medium-sized (0.01 to 0.1%). V gene TRBV6-1 combines with J gene TRBJ2-3, with TRBD2 identical over 8 bases. The CDR3 consists of 17 residues. Germline V gene lookup returns CDR1 MNHNS and CDR2 SASEGT. Trimming at V came to 2 bases and at J to 1 base, leaving 8 bases not matched to a gene. The CDR3 is CASSESPGGAGTDTQYF. The CDR3 DNA reads as TGTGCCAGCAGTGAAAGTCCCGGGGGGGCTGGCACAGATACGCAGTATTTT.

This clonotype was counted a few times. The V gene is TRBV20-1, the J gene TRBJ2-1; 11 bases line up with TRBD2. The CDR3 consists of 13 residues. Germline V CDR1 and CDR2: DFQATT, SNEGSKA (reference sequence). Germline trimming cut 8 bases from V and 5 bases from J; bases unmatched to any gene: 5. The CDR3 is CSCKGLADNEQFF. As DNA, the CDR3 is TGCAGTTGCAAGGGACTAGCGGACAATGAGCAGTTCTTC.

This clonotype came up a few times. The CDR3 coding sequence is TGCAGTGCTAGAGGTCTCGGGCAGCATGAGCCCCAGCATTTT. Translating it yields CSARGLGQHEPQHF. The chain recombines TRBV20-1 with TRBJ1-5; D uncertain. Trimming pared 1 base from V and 8 bases from J, leaving 15 bases between. Germline-derived CDR1 and CDR2 are DFQATT and SNEGSKA (reference sequence). CDR3 length: 14 residues.

The chain employs TRBV20-1 and TRBJ2-5; D unresolved. CDR1 and CDR2 from the germline V gene are DFQATT and SNEGSKA (reference sequence). Trimming shortened V by 2 bases and J by 2 bases, and 12 bases separated the two germline ends. CDR3 size: 14 residues. CDR3: CSARRWAEQETQYF. In DNA, the CDR3 is TGCAGTGCTAGAAGGTGGGCCGAGCAAGAGACCCAGTACTTC.

This clonotype rates as medium-sized. CDR3 nucleotide sequence: TGCAGTGCTCCGCGGGACCAGCTGGAGACCCAGTACTTC. Translated: CSAPRDQLETQYF. V usage is TRBV20-1 and J usage is TRBJ2-5, with TRBD2 as a possible D gene (6 bases). CDR1 DFQATT and CDR2 SNEGSKA come from the germline V gene (reference sequence). There are 13 residues in the CDR3. Deletions cut 5 bases from V and 5 bases from J, with 15 bases between.

The chain uses TRBV12-3 or TRBV12-4 and TRBJ2-5; 7 bases map to TRBD1. V shed 6 bases and J 5 bases; nucleotides not matched to a gene: 12. The CDR3 totals 15 residues. The CDR3 is CASRASGTVPETQYF. The CDR3 nucleotides are TGTGCCAGCAGGGCATCCGGGACAGTTCCGGAGACCCAGTACTTC.

This clonotype is labeled medium-sized. V gene TRBV6-2 or TRBV6-3 combines with J gene TRBJ2-7, with 13 bases lining up with TRBD2. Trimming removed 5 bases from V and 2 bases from J; junction bases left unmatched: 3. This CDR3 region has 15 residues. Per the germline V gene, CDR1 is MNHEY and CDR2 is SVGEGT. CDR3 sequence: CASSTTSGGPYEQYF. In DNA, the CDR3 is TGTGCCAGCAGTACGACTAGCGGGGGGCCCTACGAGCAGTACTTC.

This chain connects TRBV25-1 to TRBJ1-5; D gene unclear. The CDR3 is made up of 15 amino acids. V gave up 2 bases and J gave up 2 bases, with 10 bases separating them. The germline V gene encodes CDR1 MGHDK and CDR2 SYGVNS. The CDR3, as DNA: TGTGCCAGCAGTGAAGAAGGAGAGGGCAATCAGCCCCAGCATTTT. Its protein is CASSEEGEGNQPQHF.

This clonotype was seen only a few times. The chain has TRBV7-3 and TRBJ2-2; D not resolved. Trimming left V 5 bases short and J 1 base short, with 11 bases between. Per germline, CDR1 SGHTA and CDR2 FQGTGA. This CDR3 has 15 amino acids. The CDR3 nucleotides read TGTGCCAGCAGCCCACGGCCAGGGAACACCGGGGAGCTGTTTTTT. It yields the protein CASSPRPGNTGELFF.

This clonotype is judged medium-sized (0.01 to 0.1%). The chain is built from TRBV4-2 and TRBJ2-1; 7 bases are shared with TRBD2. The CDR3 spans 16 residues. V dropped 0 bases and J dropped 1; count of bases not matched to a gene: 3. CDR1 and CDR2 (germline): LGHNA, YNFKEQ. For the CDR3, the DNA is TGTGCCAGCAGCCAAGAGACGGGAGGTTCCTACAATGAGCAGTTCTTC. This gives the protein CASSQETGGSYNEQFF.

This clonotype was picked up a small number of times. Because it lacks the conserved phenylalanine or tryptophan at the end, this CDR3 is likely a read error. This chain joins TRBV12-3 or TRBV12-4 and TRBJ2-7, with D possibly TRBD2 on 5 matching bases. CDR3 length: 12 residues. V dropped 8 bases and J dropped 0 bases, with 8 bases sitting between them. The CDR3 DNA is TGTGCCAGCCCTGGGAGCTCCTACGAGCAGTACTGC. Its translation: CASPGSSYEQYC.

The chain carries TRBV6-4 and TRBJ2-1; 14 nucleotides align to TRBD2. Per germline, CDR1 MRHNA and CDR2 SNTAGT. CDR3 size: 15 residues. With 3 bases clipped from V and 6 bases from J, the junction kept 1 base outside the gene matches. CDR3 in amino acids: CASSEGTSGGNEQFF. In DNA form, the CDR3 reads TGTGCCAGCAGTGAAGGGACTAGCGGGGGCAATGAGCAGTTCTTC.

Regarding this clonotype: Because it lacks the conserved phenylalanine or tryptophan at the end, this CDR3 is likely a read error. The gene calls are TRBV20-1 and TRBJ1-5; D may be TRBD1 (5 bases). The CDR3 covers 15 residues. V dropped 0 bases and J dropped 5 bases, with 14 bases sitting between them. CDR1 DFQATT and CDR2 SNEGSKA come from the germline V gene (reference sequence). The CDR3 region has the DNA TGCAGTGCTAGAGAACCCGGGGACGGGTATCAGCCCCAGCATTTG. It codes for CSAREPGDGYQPQHL.

CDR3 DNA: TGTGCCATCAGAGGAAGGGGCGACACCGGGGAGCAGTACTTC. Its protein is CAIRGRGDTGEQYF. J is TRBJ2-7 and V is TRBV10-3; TRBD1 is a possible D gene (5 bases). Germline V gives CDR1 ENHRY, CDR2 SYGVKD. CDR3 length equals 14 residues. Trimming removed 6 bases from V and 7 bases from J, with 19 bases in between.